The following is a TCR beta chain sequence with its context. Its target antigen remains unknown. A read error is likely, as this CDR3 ends without the conserved phenylalanine or tryptophan. The library was generated by RT-PCR. TCRdb records Illumina HiSeq 2500 as the sequencer. The public sequencing data were trimmed at Q25 with fastp and processed into clonotypes with MiXCR by TCRdb, which kept only in-frame beta chains. Duplicate CDR3 protein sequences are folded into a single record with the most common DNA and genes. The sample yields hundreds of thousands of distinct CDR3 sequences; 6% to 9% were counted once. The leading ten clones occupy 10% to 15% of the sample. V sheds 2 bases and J sheds 6 bases, leaving 14 bases between their ends. The germline V gene specifies WSHSY as CDR1 and SAAADI as CDR2. The CDR3 comprises 15 residues, both ends counted. Just the 45-base CDR3 DNA is kept, in frame starting at base 1.

This entry belongs to a study of response to subunit inactivated influenza vaccine listed by TCRdb under 2018. About the study as a whole: Deep quantitative T cell receptor repertoire profiling was used in the study to track responses to a trivalent subunit inactivated influenza vaccine. Broader findings and caveats from the paper: It was suggested by the authors that each seasonal influenza vaccination may recruit only a limited number of new T cells.

The sequenced sample was PBMCs from blood, obtained 23 to 25 months after vaccination. The source is a man aged 45 to 75 who received an inactivated influenza vaccine. Donor details come from another sample of the same person, matched by shared clones. In this chain, TRBV10-2 is recombined with TRBJ2-1, with TRBD1 tentatively as D gene (6 bases match). In nucleotides, the sequence is TGCGCCAGCAGTGAGAATGGGGGCTCTCGCAATGAGCAGTTCTTA. Its amino acids are CASSENGGSRNEQFL.